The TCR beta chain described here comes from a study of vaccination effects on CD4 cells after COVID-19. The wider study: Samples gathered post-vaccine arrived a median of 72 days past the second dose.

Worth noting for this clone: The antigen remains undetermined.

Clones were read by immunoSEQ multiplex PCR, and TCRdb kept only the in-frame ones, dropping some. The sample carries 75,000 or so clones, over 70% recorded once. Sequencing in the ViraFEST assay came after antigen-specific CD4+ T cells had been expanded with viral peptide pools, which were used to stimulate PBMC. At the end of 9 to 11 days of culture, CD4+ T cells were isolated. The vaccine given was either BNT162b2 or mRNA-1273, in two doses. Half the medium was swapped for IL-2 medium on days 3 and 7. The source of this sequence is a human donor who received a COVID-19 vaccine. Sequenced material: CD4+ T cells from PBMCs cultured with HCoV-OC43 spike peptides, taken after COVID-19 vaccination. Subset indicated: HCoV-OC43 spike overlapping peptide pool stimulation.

DNA for the CDR3: TGTGCCAGCAGCTTGGCCGCTAGCGGGGGGCTTGGGGAGACCCAGTACTTC. This codes for CASSLAASGGLGETQYF. The V gene is TRBV5-4, the J gene TRBJ2-5, with 11 bases matching TRBD2. Germline loops: CDR1 SGHNT, CDR2 YYREEE (reference sequence). The V gene end was trimmed by 0 bases and the J gene end by 5 bases; junction bases not matched to a gene: 9. The CDR3 is made up of 17 amino acids.